The clone carrying this T cell receptor beta chain is labeled as medium-sized. Antigen specificity is unknown. Sequencing of dividing CFSE-low cells from the MLR defined alloreactive TCRbeta sequences. Graft donor PBMCs, splenocytes, lymph-node cells, or third-party PBMCs stimulated pre-transplant recipient cells. Clones were sequenced by immunoSEQ multiplex PCR, and TCRdb holds only the in-frame ones, with some missing. Among fewer than 7,000 clones listed, 31% were seen once. This specimen comes from a study of T cell clones after liver transplantation. The wider study: TCRbeta sequencing after a pre-transplant mixed lymphocyte reaction identified graft-donor-reactive clones, later tracked in post-transplant blood. Graft-donor-reactive sequences were compared with third-party-reactive TCRbeta sequences from pre-transplant mixed lymphocyte reactions.

Points from the study as a whole: Circulating graft-donor-reactive CD4 TCRbeta sequences fell significantly post-transplant in most of the 8 subjects.

This receptor was taken from a human patient who received a liver transplant. The graft donor may account for some of the T cells. The specimen was CD4+ T cells from cultured PBMCs.

The CDR3 here is CAVSETVTGELFF. The CDR3 DNA follows: TGCGCGGTGTCCGAGACAGTCACCGGGGAGCTGTTTTTT. V gene TRBV5-1 combines with J gene TRBJ2-2, with D tentatively TRBD1 (5 bases). The CDR3 has 13 residues. The germline V gene encodes CDR1 SGHRS and CDR2 YFSETQ.